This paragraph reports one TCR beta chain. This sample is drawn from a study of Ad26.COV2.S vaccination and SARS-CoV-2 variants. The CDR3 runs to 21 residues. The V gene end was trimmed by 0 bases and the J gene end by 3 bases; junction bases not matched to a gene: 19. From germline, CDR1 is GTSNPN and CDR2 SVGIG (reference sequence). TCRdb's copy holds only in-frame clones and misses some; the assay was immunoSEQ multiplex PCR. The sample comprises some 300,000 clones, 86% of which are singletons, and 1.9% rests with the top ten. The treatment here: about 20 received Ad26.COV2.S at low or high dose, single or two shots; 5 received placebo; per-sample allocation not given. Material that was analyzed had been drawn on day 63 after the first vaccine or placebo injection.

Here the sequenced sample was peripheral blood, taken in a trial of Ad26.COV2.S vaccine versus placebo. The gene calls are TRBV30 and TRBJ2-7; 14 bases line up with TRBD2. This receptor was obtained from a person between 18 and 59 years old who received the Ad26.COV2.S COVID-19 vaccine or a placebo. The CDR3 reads CAWSVRVKTGTSGGPLYEQYF. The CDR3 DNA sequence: TGTGCCTGGAGTGTACGGGTCAAGACCGGGACTAGCGGGGGTCCCCTCTACGAGCAGTACTTC.